The 4 T cell receptor beta chains given below trace back to one sample, sequenced in a study of cytomegalovirus exposure and HLA in healthy donors. The PCR ran on 60 Vbeta and 13 Jbeta primers. Clones were read by immunoSEQ multiplex PCR, and TCRdb kept only the in-frame ones, dropping some. The sample yields some 120,000 clones, 60% to 70% seen once. The sequenced sample was PBMCs. The receptor set was obtained from a woman aged 40 to 50 in good health and CMV-seropositive.

The chain carries TRBV18 and TRBJ1-2; 7 positions match TRBD1. J was trimmed by 4 bases and V by 5 bases; bases with no gene match: 4. CDR1 and CDR2 (germline): KGHSH, LQKENI. This CDR3 spans 13 amino acids. The CDR3 region is CASSSDRVYGYTF. CDR3 sequence (DNA): TGTGCCAGCTCATCAGACAGGGTCTATGGCTACACCTTC.

The chain links TRBV7-2 to TRBJ2-7; maybe TRBD2 (6 bases). V was shortened by 6 bases and J by 0 bases, with 15 bases between the two germline ends. In germline, CDR1 is SGHTA, CDR2 FQGNSA. The CDR3 runs to 15 residues. DNA of the CDR3: TGTGCCAGCAGTTCCGGGACTCACATCTCCTACGAGCAGTACTTC. It specifies CASSSGTHISYEQYF.

There are a few counts of this clone. A junction end diverges from the germline sequence, so it may reflect a read error. This chain uses TRBV2 with TRBJ2-3; 7 bases match TRBD2. CDR3 length equals 12 residues. Germline CDR1 and CDR2: SNHLY and FYNNEI. CDR3 bases: TGTGCCAGCCGTGATTTGGGGGGGTCTTCCTATTTT. Its translation: CASRDLGGSSYF.

This clone was recorded only once. The chain recombines TRBV6-1 with TRBJ1-2; D unclear. The CDR3 is made up of 14 amino acids. V was pared by 3 bases and J by 4 bases, with 12 bases between. The germline gives CDR1 MNHNS, CDR2 SASEGT. CDR3 region: CASSEEVGSYGYTF. The CDR3 nucleotides are TGTGCCAGCAGTGAGGAAGTGGGCAGCTATGGCTACACCTTC.